The 2 T cell receptor beta chains given below trace back to one sample, sequenced in a study of cytomegalovirus exposure and HLA in healthy donors. Both 60 Vbeta primers and 13 Jbeta primers went into the PCR. Sequencing used immunoSEQ multiplex PCR; TCRdb keeps in-frame clones, though not all of them. The data hold 170,000 or so clones, with 77% observed a single time. The sequenced sample consisted of PBMCs. All receptors come from a woman younger than 45 in good health and CMV-seropositive.

The genes are TRBV15 and TRBJ2-7; 11 nucleotides match TRBD1. CDR1 and CDR2 from the germline V gene are LNHNV and YYDKDF (reference sequence). The length of the CDR3 is 15 residues. J gave up 3 bases and V 1 base, and 2 bases lay outside the gene matches. This chain's CDR3 is CATSRGGTGGYEQYF. The CDR3 bases are TGTGCCACCAGCAGAGGCGGGACAGGGGGCTACGAGCAGTACTTC.

J is TRBJ2-5 and V is TRBV11-2, with 9 bases matching TRBD1. This CDR3 comprises 15 residues. Germline CDR1 and CDR2: SGHAT and FQNNGV. The trim removed 0 bases at V and 5 bases at J, leaving 4 bases unmatched. The CDR3 DNA reads TGTGCCAGCAGCTTAGAGACAGGGGGGGATGAGACCCAGTACTTC. Translation: CASSLETGGDETQYF.